Below, 26 T cell receptor beta chains from the same sample are listed, as sequenced in a study of cytotoxic CD8 clonotypes in ibrutinib-treated CLL. Produced via immunoSEQ multiplex PCR; TCRdb's table is partial and in-frame only. The sample has about 130,000 clones; around 85% are singletons. The sample consisted of PBMCs, taken after 24 months of ibrutinib treatment. Receptor source: a human donor with chronic lymphocytic leukemia.

The rearrangement links TRBV6-5 to TRBJ1-2; D remains unclear. The CDR3 has 15 residues. CDR1 and CDR2 (germline): MNHEY, SVGAGI. Trimming shortened V by 0 bases and J by 1 base, and 9 bases separated the two germline ends. CDR3: CASSYSVGNNYGYTF. In DNA form, the CDR3 reads TGTGCCAGCAGTTACTCCGTCGGCAATAACTATGGCTACACCTTC.

The chain links TRBV5-1 to TRBJ2-3; no clear D gene. V lost 0 bases to trimming and J lost 4 bases, with 12 bases between them. Germline V lookup: CDR1 SGHRS, CDR2 YFSETQ. The CDR3 has 15 residues. The CDR3 reads CASSLDLGWADTQYF. CDR3 nucleotide sequence: TGCGCCAGCAGCTTGGATCTGGGTTGGGCAGATACGCAGTATTTT.

The chain has TRBV6-5 and TRBJ1-5, with TRBD1 matching over 7 bases. Germline V gene data show CDR1 as MNHEY and CDR2 as SVGAGI. This CDR3 contains 14 residues. Losses at the gene ends were 9 bases for V and 1 base for J; bases not matched to a gene: 6. The CDR3 region is CASKTGTSNQPQHF. CDR3 DNA sequence: TGTGCCAGTAAGACAGGGACCAGCAATCAGCCCCAGCATTTT.

This chain connects TRBV2 to TRBJ1-2; D may be TRBD1 (6 bases). Trimming pared 6 bases from V and 8 bases from J, leaving 16 bases between. This CDR3 is built from 13 residues. Germline loops: CDR1 SNHLY, CDR2 FYNNEI. CDR3 nucleotide sequence: TGTGCCAGCAGGGGTTACAGGGAAGGCGGCTACACCTTC. Protein product: CASRGYREGGYTF.

The V gene is TRBV29-1, the J gene TRBJ2-5, with 7 positions matching TRBD1. The junction had 9 bases not matched to a gene; V was cut back by 7 bases and J by 1 base. This CDR3 has 14 residues. Germline-derived CDR1 and CDR2 are SQVTM and ANQGSEA. CDR3 protein: CSEITRDSQETQYF. CDR3 nucleotides: TGCAGCGAAATCACGAGGGACAGCCAAGAGACCCAGTACTTC. The variable domain in full, with the rest retrieved from reference TRBV29-1 and TRBJ2-5, is SAVISQKPSRDICQRGTSLTIQCQVDSQVTMMFWYRQQPGQSLTLIATANQGSEATYESGFVIDKFPISRPNLTFSTLTVSNMSPEDSSIYLCSEITRDSQETQYFGPGTRLLVL.

The chain employs TRBV28 and TRBJ1-2; D unresolved. Germline CDR1 is MDHEN and CDR2 is SYDVKM. V lost 3 bases, J lost 8 bases, and 4 bases lay in between. The CDR3 sequence is 10 residues long. CDR3 in amino acids: CASSFRGYTF. Here the CDR3 DNA reads TGTGCCAGCAGTTTTAGGGGCTACACCTTC.

This clone was seen once. The J gene is TRBJ2-5, the V gene TRBV7-2; 7 nucleotides match TRBD1. This CDR3 is built from 13 residues. Germline V gene data show CDR1 as SGHTA and CDR2 as FQGNSA. V was clipped by 5 bases and J by 6 bases; unmatched bases: 6. CDR3 coding DNA: TGTGCCAGCAGCATCGGACAGGCCAAGACCCAGTACTTC. Amino acid sequence: CASSIGQAKTQYF.

The rearrangement joins TRBV19 to TRBJ1-2; 9 nucleotides align to TRBD1. Germline V gene data show CDR1 as LNHDA and CDR2 as SQIVND (reference sequence). This CDR3 is 16 amino acids long. Trimming at V came to 4 bases and at J to 2 bases, leaving 8 bases not matched to a gene. CDR3 coding DNA: TGTGCCAGTAGTACACCCCCGGGACAGGGAAACTATGGCTACACCTTC. Its translation is CASSTPPGQGNYGYTF.

This clone was counted once. The chain joins TRBV4-1 to TRBJ2-7, with D possibly being TRBD1 or TRBD2 (5 bases each). The CDR3 extends over 16 amino acids. Germline CDR1 MGHRA, CDR2 YSYEKL. V lost 1 base and J 0 bases, leaving 13 bases between the germline ends. This CDR3 reads CASSQVAGTLSYEQYF. Written as DNA, the CDR3 is TGCGCCAGCAGCCAAGTCGCCGGGACCCTCTCCTACGAGCAGTACTTC.

This clone was counted once. The V and J genes are TRBV5-1 and TRBJ2-7; D might be TRBD1 or TRBD2, each matching 5 bases. The CDR3 covers 14 residues. Deletions cut 4 bases from V and 6 bases from J, with 17 bases between. In germline, CDR1 is SGHRS, CDR2 YFSETQ. CDR3 DNA: TGCGCCAGCAGCCCGGGACGGCGGACCTCCGAGCAGTACTTC. The encoded protein is CASSPGRRTSEQYF.

The chain has TRBV15 and TRBJ2-7; D is undetermined. Per the germline V gene, CDR1 is LNHNV and CDR2 is YYDKDF (reference sequence). This CDR3 comprises 13 residues. Trimming removed 0 bases at V and 5 bases at J, with 8 bases between. The CDR3 region is CATSRESRNEQYF. CDR3 DNA: TGTGCCACCAGCAGAGAAAGCAGAAACGAGCAGTACTTC.

The CDR3: CASSQAGARYWDTEAFF. The CDR3 nucleotides are TGTGCCAGCAGCCAAGCAGGGGCCCGCTATTGGGACACTGAAGCTTTCTTT. The gene calls are TRBV14 and TRBJ1-1; a possible D gene is TRBD1 (6 bases). With 1 base removed from V and 3 bases from J, the gap between germline ends came to 18 bases. The CDR3 covers 17 residues. Germline V gives CDR1 SGHDN, CDR2 FVKESK.

The chain links TRBV5-1 to TRBJ2-3; D unresolved. Trimming cost V 0 bases and J 0 bases, with 8 bases left between them. The CDR3 sequence is 15 residues long. In germline, CDR1 is SGHRS, CDR2 YFSETQ. As DNA, the CDR3 is TGCGCCAGCAGCTTGGATGGATCCAGCACAGATACGCAGTATTTT. It encodes CASSLDGSSTDTQYF.

The V call is TRBV4-3, the J call TRBJ1-2; perhaps TRBD1 as D (6 bases). The germline CDR1 and CDR2 sequences are LGHNA and YSLEER. The CDR3 consists of 18 residues. V shed 0 bases and J shed 2 bases, with 19 bases lying between them. The CDR3 DNA follows: TGCGCCAGCAGCCAAGATGTCTCTAGAGGGGGAGGAAACTATGGCTACACCTTC. Protein sequence: CASSQDVSRGGGNYGYTF.

This clone was recorded only once. This chain joins TRBV28 and TRBJ1-5; D gene unclear. Trimming left V 2 bases short and J 9 bases short, with 14 bases between. Per the germline V gene, CDR1 is MDHEN and CDR2 is SYDVKM. There are 14 residues in the CDR3. The CDR3, as DNA: TGTGCCAGCAGTTTAGGAATCAAGGTCCTGCCCCAGCATTTT. Translated: CASSLGIKVLPQHF.

About this clone: Other DNA sequences of this sample code for an identical CDR3. This chain uses TRBV9 with TRBJ2-2; D is possibly TRBD2 (5 bases). V lost 0 bases to trimming and J lost 5 bases, with 11 bases between them. Germline assignment: CDR1 SGDLS and CDR2 YYNGEE. The CDR3 runs 15 residues. CDR3 loop: CASSVGGSLTGELFF. The CDR3 coding sequence is TGTGCCAGCAGCGTAGGTGGGAGCCTAACCGGGGAGCTGTTTTTT. Using reference TRBV9 and TRBJ2-2 for the parts outside the CDR3, the full variable domain is DSGVTQTPKHLITATGQRVTLRCSPRSGDLSVYWYQQSLDQGLQFLIQYYNGEERAKGNILERFSAQQFPDLHSELNLSSLELGDSALYFCASSVGGSLTGELFFGEGSRLTVL.

This clone came up once. This chain links TRBV27 with TRBJ1-2, with 7 bases matching TRBD1. This CDR3 is 13 amino acids long. V lost 4 bases and J lost 5; bases outside the gene matches: 4. Germline CDR1 MNHEY, CDR2 SMNVEV (reference sequence). The CDR3 reads CASSSTGAYGYTF. In nucleotides, the CDR3 is TGTGCCAGCAGTTCCACAGGGGCATATGGCTACACCTTC.

This clone came up once. DNA for the CDR3: TGTGCCAGCAGCCTAAGGACAGGGTACCACAAAAACATTCAGTACTTC. Its protein is CASSLRTGYHKNIQYF. The rearrangement joins TRBV7-2 to TRBJ2-4; 8 bases are shared with TRBD1. Germline lookup yields CDR1 SGHTA and CDR2 FQGNSA. V lost 5 bases and J lost 3; bases outside the gene matches: 9. The CDR3 runs to 16 residues.

The J gene is TRBJ2-3, the V gene TRBV9; 7 bases fit TRBD1. CDR1 and CDR2 from the germline V gene are SGDLS and YYNGEE. After removal of 0 bases from V and 4 bases from J, the junction contained 5 bases not matched to a gene. The CDR3 length is 15 residues. CDR3 in amino acids: CASSVGQGQSDTQYF. In DNA form, the CDR3 reads TGTGCCAGCAGCGTAGGACAGGGTCAGTCAGATACGCAGTATTTT. Based on the CDR3 plus reference TRBV9 and TRBJ2-3, the full variable domain is DSGVTQTPKHLITATGQRVTLRCSPRSGDLSVYWYQQSLDQGLQFLIQYYNGEERAKGNILERFSAQQFPDLHSELNLSSLELGDSALYFCASSVGQGQSDTQYFGPGTRLTVL.

The V and J genes are TRBV18 and TRBJ2-7; 7 bases line up with TRBD1. This CDR3 comprises 17 residues. V was pared by 3 bases and J by 2 bases, with 13 bases of the junction left unmatched. Germline lookup yields CDR1 KGHSH and CDR2 LQKENI. The CDR3 sequence: CASSPERTGPETYEQYF. CDR3 bases: TGTGCCAGCTCACCTGAACGGACAGGCCCTGAGACCTACGAGCAGTACTTC.

The chain recombines TRBV11-2 with TRBJ2-7; D not resolved. Germline CDR1 reads SGHAT; CDR2 reads FQNNGV. CDR3 length: 9 residues. CDR3 DNA sequence: TGTGCTCCCCTTGGGGAGCAGTACTTC. Protein: CAPLGEQYF.

The gene calls are TRBV28 and TRBJ2-7; possible D gene TRBD1, 6 bases. This CDR3 contains 15 residues. Germline CDR1 reads MDHEN; CDR2 reads SYDVKM. V lost 5 bases to trimming and J lost 7 bases, with 21 bases between them. CDR3 amino acids: CASSPPDSSSWEQYF. The CDR3 nucleotides read TGTGCCAGCAGTCCCCCGGACAGTAGTTCGTGGGAGCAGTACTTC.

The count of this clone is one. V gene TRBV28 combines with J gene TRBJ2-3; D remains ambiguous. The V gene's germline CDR1 is MDHEN and CDR2 SYDVKM. The V and J ends lost 6 bases and 4 bases respectively, with 20 bases between them. The CDR3 sequence is 16 residues long. The CDR3 coding sequence is TGTGCCAGCAGCGGCAGAGGTAGCATTCGTGCAGATACGCAGTATTTT. It yields the protein CASSGRGSIRADTQYF. Looking up the rest from reference TRBV28 and TRBJ2-3 gives the full variable domain: DVKVTQSSRYLVKRTGEKVFLECVQDMDHENMFWYRQDPGLGLRLIYFSYDVKMKEKGDIPEGYSVSREKKERFSLILESASTNQTSMYLCASSGRGSIRADTQYFGPGTRLTVL.

In its sample, this clone was seen once. The chain is built from TRBV9 and TRBJ2-2; a possible D gene is TRBD2 (5 bases). Germline V lookup: CDR1 SGDLS, CDR2 YYNGEE. The CDR3 consists of 17 residues. The V end was cut by 1 base, the J end by 0 bases, with 13 bases between. The CDR3 spells CASSVRELSPNTGELFF. CDR3 in DNA: TGTGCCAGCAGCGTAAGGGAGCTGAGCCCGAACACCGGGGAGCTGTTTTTT.

This clone came up a few times. This chain joins TRBV10-3 and TRBJ1-3; D is uncertain. Germline-derived CDR1 and CDR2 are ENHRY and SYGVKD. V was trimmed by 3 bases and J by 4 bases, leaving 19 bases between them. The CDR3 contains 17 residues. CDR3 in amino acids: CAISETGGRLNGNTIYF. CDR3 sequence (DNA): TGTGCCATCAGTGAAACTGGCGGCAGGCTGAACGGAAACACCATATATTTT.

This clone was detected a few times. The chain couples TRBV29-1 to TRBJ1-2; D unclear. The CDR3 extends over 10 amino acids. CDR1 and CDR2 from the germline V gene are SQVTM and ANQGSEA. Trimming stripped 2 bases from V and 6 bases from J, with 4 bases between. Here the CDR3 DNA reads TGCAGCGTTGAATATCATGGCTACACCTTC. Its protein is CSVEYHGYTF.